This T cell receptor beta chain was obtained from a study of shared clonotypes between healthy human individuals. Study-wide background: Sampling drew on donors who were a couple of women and a few men aged 18 to 49.

Generated by immunoSEQ multiplex PCR, the TCRdb table keeps only in-frame clones and is missing some. The sample lists hundreds of thousands of clones, 90% to 96% occurring once. Germline assignment: CDR1 MNHEY and CDR2 SVGAGI. This CDR3 contains 14 residues. V dropped 10 bases and J dropped 7 bases, with 23 bases sitting between them. The gene calls are TRBV6-5 and TRBJ2-7; D is ambiguous. The sequenced sample was naive CD4+ T cells sorted from blood. Subset in this sample: CD45RA+ positively selected. This TCR was recovered from a woman in her 30s in good health. CDR3 residues: CATSSPQSRREQYF. The CDR3 DNA sequence: TGTGCCACCTCTTCCCCCCAGTCCCGGCGGGAGCAGTACTTC.